The clone carrying this T cell receptor beta chain was counted only a few times. TCRdb keeps only in-frame clones here, not all; method: immunoSEQ multiplex PCR. The data contain hundreds of thousands of clones, 90% of them singletons. Germline assignment: CDR1 LNHDA and CDR2 SQIVND (reference sequence). Trimming pared 6 bases from V and 5 bases from J, leaving 10 bases between. This CDR3 is 12 amino acids long. These data are taken from a study of blood T cell repertoires in COVID-19. Source material: PBMCs or T cells enriched from blood (not recorded which). The sequence was obtained from a young man who had been exposed to COVID-19. The genes are TRBV19 and TRBJ1-1; D unclear. CDR3 DNA sequence: TGTGCCAGTAGCAGGCCTGAGACTGAAGCTTTCTTT. Amino acid sequence: CASSRPETEAFF.